These T cell receptor beta chains were read from a single sample in a study of PD-1 blockade in classical Hodgkin lymphoma. Profiled with immunoSEQ multiplex PCR; TCRdb holds only in-frame clones, not every one. The repertoire holds 66,000 or so clones, with about two thirds as singletons. Sequenced here: peripheral blood mononuclear cells (PBMCs), sampled before the second cycle of nivolumab. Receptors were obtained from a human donor with classical Hodgkin lymphoma. Each CDR3 is given with its conserved first and last residue. The order of the fields is CDR3 length, clone size, J gene, V gene, D gene, CDR3 protein, CDR3 DNA. The D gene is left open where the match is weak. Part of the rows lack a size; the others show once, few, many or a class for expanded clones.

14,.,TRBJ2-2,TRBV9,.,CASNRGAVTGELFF,TGTGCCAGCAATCGGGGGGCAGTCACCGGGGAGCTGTTTTTT
15,.,TRBJ2-3,TRBV5-1,TRBD2,CASTISGRRTDTQYF,TGCGCCAGCACCATTAGCGGGAGGCGCACAGATACGCAGTATTTT
14,.,TRBJ1-3,TRBV5-1,TRBD1,CASSFGQGGNTIYF,TGCGCCAGCAGCTTCGGACAGGGTGGAAACACCATATATTTT
15,once,TRBJ1-2,TRBV7-9,TRBD1,CASRPGQGAFYGYTF,TGTGCCAGCAGGCCCGGACAGGGGGCCTTCTATGGCTACACCTTC
16,few,TRBJ2-3,TRBV6-1,.,CASSDLSGLVTDTQYF,TGTGCCAGCAGTGACCTAAGCGGGTTGGTCACAGATACGCAGTATTTT
15,.,TRBJ2-7,TRBV6-5,.,CASTLGWPPIHEQYF,TGTGCCAGCACCCTGGGGTGGCCGCCAATCCACGAGCAGTACTTC
16,.,TRBJ2-3,TRBV7-3,.,CASSGYLELVGDTQYF,TGTGCCAGCAGCGGATACTTGGAATTGGTGGGGGATACGCAGTATTTT
12,.,TRBJ1-1,TRBV18,.,CASSPRGNEAFF,TGTGCCAGCTCCCCCCGGGGGAACGAAGCTTTCTTT
13,medium-sized,TRBJ1-2,TRBV5-1,.,CASSLVTNYGYTF,TGCGCCAGCAGCTTGGTAACTAACTATGGCTACACCTTC
16,.,TRBJ2-4,TRBV7-9,TRBD1,CASSDEQGWGKNIQYF,TGTGCCAGCAGCGACGAACAGGGGTGGGGCAAAAACATTCAGTACTTC
15,.,TRBJ1-6,TRBV25-1,.,CASSESVRDNSPLHF,TGTGCCAGCAGTGAATCAGTCAGGGATAATTCACCCCTCCACTTT
16,few,TRBJ2-7,TRBV19,.,CASSSQFLSVGYEQYF,TGTGCCAGTAGTAGCCAATTTCTGAGTGTAGGGTACGAGCAGTACTTC
14,.,TRBJ1-2,TRBV7-9,.,CASSLGSGNYGYTF,TGTGCCAGCAGCTTAGGGTCAGGGAACTATGGCTACACCTTC
12,once,TRBJ2-2,TRBV6-6,.,CASSLITGELFF,TGTGCCAGCAGCCTTATTACCGGGGAGCTGTTTTTT
15,.,TRBJ2-7,TRBV6-6,TRBD1,CASSGGQANHYEQYF,TGTGCCAGCAGTGGGGGACAGGCGAACCACTACGAGCAGTACTTC
12,.,TRBJ2-3,TRBV6-1,.,CASRPSTDTQYF,TGTGCCAGCAGACCCTCCACAGATACGCAGTATTTT
14,.,TRBJ2-2,TRBV11-2,.,CASSLTGNTGELFF,TGTGCCAGCAGCTTGACAGGGAACACCGGGGAGCTGTTTTTT
14,few,TRBJ1-3,TRBV28,.,CATLPSKGRNTIYF,TGTGCCACCCTCCCCAGTAAAGGGCGAAACACCATATATTTT
15,.,TRBJ1-5,TRBV10-2,.,CASSDLRGSGQPQHF,TGCGCCAGCAGTGACTTGAGGGGGTCGGGTCAGCCCCAGCATTTT
15,.,TRBJ1-5,TRBV2,.,CASSLDGGSNQPQHF,TGTGCCAGCAGCTTGGACGGGGGGTCCAATCAGCCCCAGCATTTT
17,.,TRBJ1-5,TRBV6-1,TRBD1,CASSEAWTGGPNQPQHF,TGTGCCAGCAGTGAAGCGTGGACAGGGGGCCCCAATCAGCCCCAGCATTTT
15,.,TRBJ2-2,TRBV2,TRBD1,CASSGGTGITGELFF,TGTGCCAGCAGTGGCGGGACAGGGATAACCGGGGAGCTGTTTTTT
13,.,TRBJ2-3,TRBV11-3,.,CASSLVVPDTQYF,TGTGCCAGCAGCTTAGTAGTCCCAGATACGCAGTATTTT
15,.,TRBJ1-5,TRBV6-5,TRBD1,CASSYGTGLNQPQHF,TGTGCCAGCAGTTACGGGACAGGCCTCAATCAGCCCCAGCATTTT
13,few,TRBJ1-2,TRBV29-1,.,CSVEVLPSYGYTF,TGCAGCGTTGAGGTCCTTCCTTCCTATGGCTACACCTTC
15,once,TRBJ1-6,TRBV6-1,.,CASTPRNSYNSPLHF,TGTGCCAGCACACCTCGGAACTCCTATAATTCACCCCTCCACTTT
13,.,TRBJ1-1,TRBV25-1,.,CASSGGVNTEAFF,TGTGCCAGCAGTGGGGGGGTAAACACTGAAGCTTTCTTT
11,once,TRBJ2-1,TRBV5-6,.,CASSPSQEQFF,TGTGCCAGCAGCCCCTCCCAGGAGCAGTTCTTC